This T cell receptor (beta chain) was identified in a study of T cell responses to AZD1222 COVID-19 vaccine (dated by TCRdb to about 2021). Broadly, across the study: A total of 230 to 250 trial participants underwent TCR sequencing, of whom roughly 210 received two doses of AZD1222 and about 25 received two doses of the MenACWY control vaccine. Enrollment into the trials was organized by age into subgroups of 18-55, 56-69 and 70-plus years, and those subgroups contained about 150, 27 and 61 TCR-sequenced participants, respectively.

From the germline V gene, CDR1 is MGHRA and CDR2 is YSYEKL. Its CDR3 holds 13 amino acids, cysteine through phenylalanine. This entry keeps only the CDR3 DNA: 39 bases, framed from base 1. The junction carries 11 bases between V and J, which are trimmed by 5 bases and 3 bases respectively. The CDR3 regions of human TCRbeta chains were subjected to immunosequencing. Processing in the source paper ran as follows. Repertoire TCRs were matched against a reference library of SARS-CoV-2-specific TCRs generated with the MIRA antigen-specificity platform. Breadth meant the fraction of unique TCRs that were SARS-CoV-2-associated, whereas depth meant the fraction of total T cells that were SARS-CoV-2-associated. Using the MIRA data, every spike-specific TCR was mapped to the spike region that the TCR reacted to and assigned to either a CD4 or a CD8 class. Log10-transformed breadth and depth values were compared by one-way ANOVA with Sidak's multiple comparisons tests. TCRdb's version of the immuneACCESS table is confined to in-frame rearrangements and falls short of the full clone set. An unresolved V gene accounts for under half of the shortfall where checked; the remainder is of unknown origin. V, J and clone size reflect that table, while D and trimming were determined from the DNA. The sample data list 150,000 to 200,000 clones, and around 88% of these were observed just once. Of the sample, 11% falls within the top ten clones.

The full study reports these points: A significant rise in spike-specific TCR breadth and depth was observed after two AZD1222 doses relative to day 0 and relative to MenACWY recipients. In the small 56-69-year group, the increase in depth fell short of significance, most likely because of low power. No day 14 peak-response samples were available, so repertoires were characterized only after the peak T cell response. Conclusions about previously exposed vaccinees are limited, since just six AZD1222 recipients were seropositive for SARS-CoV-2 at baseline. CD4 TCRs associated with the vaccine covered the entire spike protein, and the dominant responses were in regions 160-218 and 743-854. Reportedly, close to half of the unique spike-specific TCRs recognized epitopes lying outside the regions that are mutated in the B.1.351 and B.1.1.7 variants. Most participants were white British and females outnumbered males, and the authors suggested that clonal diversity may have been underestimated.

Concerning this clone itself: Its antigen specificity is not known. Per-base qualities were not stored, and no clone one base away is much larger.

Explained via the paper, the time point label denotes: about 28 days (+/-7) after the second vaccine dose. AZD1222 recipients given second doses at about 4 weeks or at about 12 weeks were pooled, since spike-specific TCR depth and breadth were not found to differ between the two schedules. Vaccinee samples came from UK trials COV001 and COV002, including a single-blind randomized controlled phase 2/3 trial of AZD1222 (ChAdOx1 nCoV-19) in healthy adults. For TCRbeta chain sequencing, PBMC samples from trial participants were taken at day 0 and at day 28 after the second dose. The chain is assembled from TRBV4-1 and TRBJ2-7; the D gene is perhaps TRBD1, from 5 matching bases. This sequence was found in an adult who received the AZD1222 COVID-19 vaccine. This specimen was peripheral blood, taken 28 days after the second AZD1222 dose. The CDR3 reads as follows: CASSGQGDYEQYF. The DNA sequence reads TGCGCCAGCAGCGGGCAGGGCGACTACGAGCAGTACTTC.